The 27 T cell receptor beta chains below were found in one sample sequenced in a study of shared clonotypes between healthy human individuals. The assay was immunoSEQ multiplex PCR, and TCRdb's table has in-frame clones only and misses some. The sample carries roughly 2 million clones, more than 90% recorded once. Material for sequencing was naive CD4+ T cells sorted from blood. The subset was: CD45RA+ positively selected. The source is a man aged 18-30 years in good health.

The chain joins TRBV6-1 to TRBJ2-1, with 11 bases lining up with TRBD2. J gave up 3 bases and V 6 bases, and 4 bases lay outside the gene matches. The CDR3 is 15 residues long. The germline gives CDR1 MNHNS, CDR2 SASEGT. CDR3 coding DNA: TGTGCCAGCAGCGCCGGGACTAGCGGCTACAATGAGCAGTTCTTC. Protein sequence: CASSAGTSGYNEQFF.

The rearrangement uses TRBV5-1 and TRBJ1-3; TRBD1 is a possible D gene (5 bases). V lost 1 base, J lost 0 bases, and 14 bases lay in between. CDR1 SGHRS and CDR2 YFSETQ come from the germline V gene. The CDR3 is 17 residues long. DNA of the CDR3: TGCGCCAGCAGCTTGATTTCGGGACTGCCCTCTGGAAACACCATATATTTT. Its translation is CASSLISGLPSGNTIYF.

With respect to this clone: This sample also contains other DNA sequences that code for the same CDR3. CDR3 residues: CASSLAGGETQYF. Written as DNA, the CDR3 is TGTGCCAGCAGCTTAGCCGGAGGAGAGACCCAGTACTTC. The J gene is TRBJ2-5, the V gene TRBV11-3; weak D call: TRBD2 (5 bases). V was shortened by 1 base and J by 4 bases, with 7 bases between the two germline ends. Germline V gene data show CDR1 as SGHNT and CDR2 as YENEEA. The CDR3 sequence is 13 residues long. Full variable domain (outside the CDR3, taken from reference TRBV11-3 and TRBJ2-5): EAGVVQSPRYKIIEKKQPVAFWCNPISGHNTLYWYLQNLGQGPELLIRYENEEAVDDSQLPKDRFSAERLKGVDSTLKIQPAELGDSAVYLCASSLAGGETQYFGPGTRLLVL.

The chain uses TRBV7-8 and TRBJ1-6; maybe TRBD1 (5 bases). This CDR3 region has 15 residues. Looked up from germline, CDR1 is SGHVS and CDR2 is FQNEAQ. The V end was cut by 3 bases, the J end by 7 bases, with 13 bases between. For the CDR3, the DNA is TGTGCCAGCAGCTTTGGCTGGGGCGACAATTCACCCCTCCACTTT. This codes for CASSFGWGDNSPLHF.

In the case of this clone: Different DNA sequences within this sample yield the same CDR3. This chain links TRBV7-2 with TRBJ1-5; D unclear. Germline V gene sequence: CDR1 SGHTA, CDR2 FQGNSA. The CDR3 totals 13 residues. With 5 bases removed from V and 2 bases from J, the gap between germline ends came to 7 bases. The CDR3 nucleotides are TGTGCCAGCAGCCTCCGGGGCAATCAGCCCCAGCATTTT. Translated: CASSLRGNQPQHF. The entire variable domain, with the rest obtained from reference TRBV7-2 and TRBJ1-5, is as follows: GAGVSQSPSNKVTEKGKDVELRCDPISGHTALYWYRQSLGQGLEFLIYFQGNSAPDKSGLPSDRFSAERTGGSVSTLTIQRTQQEDSAVYLCASSLRGNQPQHFGDGTRLSIL.

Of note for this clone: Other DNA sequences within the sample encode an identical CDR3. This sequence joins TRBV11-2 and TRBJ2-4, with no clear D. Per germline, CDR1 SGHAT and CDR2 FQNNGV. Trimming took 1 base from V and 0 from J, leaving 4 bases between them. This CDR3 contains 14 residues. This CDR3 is CASSLAGAKNIQYF. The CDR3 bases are TGTGCCAGCAGCTTAGCAGGAGCCAAAAACATTCAGTACTTC.

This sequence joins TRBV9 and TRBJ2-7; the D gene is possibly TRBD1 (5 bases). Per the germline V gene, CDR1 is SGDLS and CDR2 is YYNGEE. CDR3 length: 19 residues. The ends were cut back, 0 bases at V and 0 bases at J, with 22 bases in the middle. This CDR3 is CASSVAPTVRAESSYEQYF. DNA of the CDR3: TGTGCCAGCAGCGTAGCCCCGACCGTCAGGGCCGAGAGCTCCTACGAGCAGTACTTC. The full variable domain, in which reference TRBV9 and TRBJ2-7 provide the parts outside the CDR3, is DSGVTQTPKHLITATGQRVTLRCSPRSGDLSVYWYQQSLDQGLQFLIQYYNGEERAKGNILERFSAQQFPDLHSELNLSSLELGDSALYFCASSVAPTVRAESSYEQYFGPGTRLTVT.

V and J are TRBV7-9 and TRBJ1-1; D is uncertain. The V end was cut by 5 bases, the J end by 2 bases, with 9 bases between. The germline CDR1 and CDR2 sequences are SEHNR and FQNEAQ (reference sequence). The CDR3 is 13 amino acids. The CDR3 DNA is TGTGCCAGCAGCCTTTTCCAAAACACTGAAGCTTTCTTT. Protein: CASSLFQNTEAFF.

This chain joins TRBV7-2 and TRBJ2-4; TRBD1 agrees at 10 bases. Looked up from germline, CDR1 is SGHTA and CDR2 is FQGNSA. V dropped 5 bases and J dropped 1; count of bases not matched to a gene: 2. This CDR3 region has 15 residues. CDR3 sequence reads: CASSPGQGAKNIQYF. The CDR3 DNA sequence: TGTGCCAGCAGCCCGGGACAGGGGGCCAAAAACATTCAGTACTTC.

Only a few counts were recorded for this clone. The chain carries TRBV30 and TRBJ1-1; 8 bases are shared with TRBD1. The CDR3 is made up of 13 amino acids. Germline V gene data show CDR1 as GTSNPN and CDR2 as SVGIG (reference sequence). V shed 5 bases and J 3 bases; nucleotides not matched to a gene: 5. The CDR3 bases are TGTGCCTGGGGACAGGGAAGAGACACTGAAGCTTTCTTT. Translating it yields CAWGQGRDTEAFF.

The CDR3 DNA is TGTGCCAGCAGCCCGGACAGGGCGGGCAATCAGCCCCAGCATTTT. Its translation is CASSPDRAGNQPQHF. This chain links TRBV5-8 with TRBJ1-5; 8 positions match TRBD1. With V trimmed by 4 bases and J by 2 bases, 5 bases remained unmatched. Looked up from germline, CDR1 is SGHTS and CDR2 is YDEGEE. The CDR3 runs 15 residues.

In DNA form, the CDR3 reads TGTGCCAGCAGTTTAGGGGCCTCATTCACTGAAGCTTTCTTT. It yields the protein CASSLGASFTEAFF. J is TRBJ1-1 and V is TRBV28; D might be TRBD1 (5 bases). CDR1 is MDHEN and CDR2 is SYDVKM in the germline V gene. The CDR3 is 14 amino acids. V shed 2 bases and J shed 4 bases, with 11 bases lying between them.

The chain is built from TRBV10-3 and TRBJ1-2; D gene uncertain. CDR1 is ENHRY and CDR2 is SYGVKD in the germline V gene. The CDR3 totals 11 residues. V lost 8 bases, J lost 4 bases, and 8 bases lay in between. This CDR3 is CAIYGLYGYTF. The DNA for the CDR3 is TGTGCCATCTACGGGCTCTATGGCTACACCTTC.

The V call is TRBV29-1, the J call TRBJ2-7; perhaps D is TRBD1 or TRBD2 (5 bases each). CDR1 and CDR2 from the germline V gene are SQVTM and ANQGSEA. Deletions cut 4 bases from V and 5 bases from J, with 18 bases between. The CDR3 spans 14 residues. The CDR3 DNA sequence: TGCAGCGTTGGAAAGGGCGAAGGGACCGACGAGCAGTACTTC. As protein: CSVGKGEGTDEQYF.

The CDR3 protein is CASSQGTGGRNTIYF. CDR3 nucleotides: TGCGCCAGCAGCCAAGGGACAGGTGGGAGAAACACCATATATTTT. V gene TRBV4-1 combines with J gene TRBJ1-3, with 7 bases fitting TRBD1. V shed 1 base, J shed 5 bases, and the junction held 5 bases outside the gene matches. Germline V gene data show CDR1 as MGHRA and CDR2 as YSYEKL. The CDR3 runs 15 residues.

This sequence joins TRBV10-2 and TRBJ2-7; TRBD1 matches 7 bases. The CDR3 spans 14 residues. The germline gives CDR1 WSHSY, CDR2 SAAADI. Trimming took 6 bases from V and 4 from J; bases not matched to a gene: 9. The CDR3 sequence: CASSGQVGGYEQYF. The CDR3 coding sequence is TGCGCCAGCAGCGGACAGGTCGGAGGATACGAGCAGTACTTC.

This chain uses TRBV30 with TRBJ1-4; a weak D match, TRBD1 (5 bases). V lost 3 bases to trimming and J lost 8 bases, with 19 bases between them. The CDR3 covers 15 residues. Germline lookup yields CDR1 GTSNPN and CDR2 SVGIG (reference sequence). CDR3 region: CAWSGPSGFVEKLFF. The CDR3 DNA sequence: TGTGCCTGGAGCGGTCCGTCAGGGTTCGTGGAAAAACTGTTTTTT.

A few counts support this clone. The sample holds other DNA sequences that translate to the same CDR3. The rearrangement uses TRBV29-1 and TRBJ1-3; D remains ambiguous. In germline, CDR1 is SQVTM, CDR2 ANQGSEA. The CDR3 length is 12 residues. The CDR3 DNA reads TGCAGTGGACGGGGCTCTGGAAACACCATATATTTT. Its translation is CSGRGSGNTIYF.

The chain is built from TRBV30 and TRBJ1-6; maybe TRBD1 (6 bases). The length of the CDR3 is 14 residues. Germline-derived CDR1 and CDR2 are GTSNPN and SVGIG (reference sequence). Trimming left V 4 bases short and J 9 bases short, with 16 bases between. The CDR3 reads CAWNSQGGGSPLHF. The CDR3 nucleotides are TGTGCCTGGAATTCCCAGGGAGGGGGTTCACCCCTCCACTTT.

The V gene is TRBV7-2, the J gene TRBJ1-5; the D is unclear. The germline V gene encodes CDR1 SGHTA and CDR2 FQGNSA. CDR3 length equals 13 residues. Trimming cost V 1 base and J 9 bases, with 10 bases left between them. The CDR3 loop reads CASSLEVIRPQHF. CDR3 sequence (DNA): TGTGCCAGCAGCTTAGAGGTCATTAGGCCCCAGCATTTT.

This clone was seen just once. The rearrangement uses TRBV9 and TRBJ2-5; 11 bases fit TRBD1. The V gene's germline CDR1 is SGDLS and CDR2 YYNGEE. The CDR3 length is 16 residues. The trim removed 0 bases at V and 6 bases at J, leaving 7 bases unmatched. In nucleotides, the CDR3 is TGTGCCAGCAGCGTAGGATCGGGACAGGGGGGACAGACCCAGTACTTC. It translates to CASSVGSGQGGQTQYF.

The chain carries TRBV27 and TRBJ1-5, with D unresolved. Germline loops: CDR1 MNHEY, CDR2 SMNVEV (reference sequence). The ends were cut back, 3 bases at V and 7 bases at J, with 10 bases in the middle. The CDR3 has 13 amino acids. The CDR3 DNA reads TGTGCCAGCAGTTTCGATGGGAGGCAGCCCCAGCATTTT. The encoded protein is CASSFDGRQPQHF.

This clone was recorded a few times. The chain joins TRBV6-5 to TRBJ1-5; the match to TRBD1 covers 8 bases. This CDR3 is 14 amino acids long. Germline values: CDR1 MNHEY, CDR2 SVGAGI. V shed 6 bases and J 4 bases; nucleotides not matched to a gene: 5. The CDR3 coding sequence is TGTGCCAGCAGCGAACAGGGGGGTAATCAGCCCCAGCATTTT. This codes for CASSEQGGNQPQHF.

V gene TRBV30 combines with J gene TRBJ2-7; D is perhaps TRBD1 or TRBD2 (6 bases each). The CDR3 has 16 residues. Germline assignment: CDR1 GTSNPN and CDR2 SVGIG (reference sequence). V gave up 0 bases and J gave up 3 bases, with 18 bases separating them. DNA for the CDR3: TGTGCCTGGAGTGTATCCGGGGGCGGATACGGCTACGAGCAGTACTTC. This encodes CAWSVSGGGYGYEQYF.

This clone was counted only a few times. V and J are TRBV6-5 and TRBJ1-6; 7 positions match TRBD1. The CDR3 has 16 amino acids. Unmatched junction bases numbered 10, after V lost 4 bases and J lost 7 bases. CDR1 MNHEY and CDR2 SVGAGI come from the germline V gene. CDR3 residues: CASSSRGRFPNSPLHF. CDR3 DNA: TGTGCCAGCAGTTCGAGGGGGCGATTCCCCAATTCACCCCTCCACTTT.

The DNA for the CDR3 is TGTGCCAGCAGTTGGGCGAACACTGAAGCTTTCTTT. It encodes CASSWANTEAFF. The chain is built from TRBV11-2 and TRBJ1-1; D uncertain. The length of the CDR3 is 12 residues. Trimming removed 6 bases at V and 1 base at J, with 6 bases between. CDR1 SGHAT and CDR2 FQNNGV come from the germline V gene.

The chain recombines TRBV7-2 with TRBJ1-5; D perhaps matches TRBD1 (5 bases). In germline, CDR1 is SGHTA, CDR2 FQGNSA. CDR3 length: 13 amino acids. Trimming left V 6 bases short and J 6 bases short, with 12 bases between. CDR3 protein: CASSLEGIQPQHF. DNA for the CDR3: TGTGCCAGCAGTCTCGAGGGGATTCAGCCCCAGCATTTT. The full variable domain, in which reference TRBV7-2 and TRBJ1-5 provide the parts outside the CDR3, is GAGVSQSPSNKVTEKGKDVELRCDPISGHTALYWYRQSLGQGLEFLIYFQGNSAPDKSGLPSDRFSAERTGGSVSTLTIQRTQQEDSAVYLCASSLEGIQPQHFGDGTRLSIL.